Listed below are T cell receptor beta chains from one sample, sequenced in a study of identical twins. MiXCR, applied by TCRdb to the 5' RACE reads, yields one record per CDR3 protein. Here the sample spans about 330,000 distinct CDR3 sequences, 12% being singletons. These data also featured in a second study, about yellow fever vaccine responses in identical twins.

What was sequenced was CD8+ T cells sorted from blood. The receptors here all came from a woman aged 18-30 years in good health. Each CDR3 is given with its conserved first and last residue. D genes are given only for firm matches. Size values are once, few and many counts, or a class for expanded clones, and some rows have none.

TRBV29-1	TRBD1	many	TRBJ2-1	TGCAGCGTCGAATTCCGGGACAGGGGCCGACTCTACAATGAGCAGTTCTTC	CSVEFRDRGRLYNEQFF
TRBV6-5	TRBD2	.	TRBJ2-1	TGTGCCAGCAGTTACACTAGCGGGAGGGTCGATGAGCAGTTCTTC	CASSYTSGRVDEQFF
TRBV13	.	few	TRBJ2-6	TGTGCCAGCAGCATCAGGACCTCTGGGGCCAACGTCCTGACTTTC	CASSIRTSGANVLTF
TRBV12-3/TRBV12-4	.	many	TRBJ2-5	TGTGCCAGCAGTTTAATCTCGGGAGCGGGAGAGACCCAGTACTTC	CASSLISGAGETQYF
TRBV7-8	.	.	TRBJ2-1	TGTGCCAGCGCACATCACTCCTACAATGAGCAGTTCTTC	CASAHHSYNEQFF
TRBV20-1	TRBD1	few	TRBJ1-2	TGCAGTGCTAGACGCTCACAGGGGGGAAATGGCTACACCTTC	CSARRSQGGNGYTF
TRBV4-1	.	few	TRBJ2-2	TGCGCCAGCAGCCATCGGCAGAACACCGGGGAGCTGTTTTTT	CASSHRQNTGELFF
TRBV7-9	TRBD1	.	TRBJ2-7	TGTGCCAGCAGCGGTCGGACAGGGGTAGGCGAGCAGTACTTC	CASSGRTGVGEQYF
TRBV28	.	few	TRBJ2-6	TGTGCCAGCAGTCTCCTCCCGGACCGCATTGAAGACCCTGGGGCCAACGTCCTGACTTTC	CASSLLPDRIEDPGANVLTF
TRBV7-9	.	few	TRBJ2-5	TGTGCCAGCAGCTCCCCCGCAGGGATGAGGGAGACCCAGTACTTC	CASSSPAGMRETQYF
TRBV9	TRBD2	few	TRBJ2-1	TGTGCCAGCAGCGTGGGGGGTAGCGGGAGCCATGAGCAGTTCTTC	CASSVGGSGSHEQFF
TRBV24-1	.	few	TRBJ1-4	TGTGCCACCATATTCGGAAATGAAAAACTGTTTTTT	CATIFGNEKLFF
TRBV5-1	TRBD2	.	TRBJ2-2	TGCGCCAGCAGCTCTAGCGGGAGAGGCACCGGGGAGCTGTTTTTT	CASSSSGRGTGELFF
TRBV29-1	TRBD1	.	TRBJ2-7	TGCAGCGTTGAGTATCCGGGACAGGGGTACGAGCAGTACTTC	CSVEYPGQGYEQYF
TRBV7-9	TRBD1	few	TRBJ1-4	TGTGCCAGCAGCTCGTCCCGGGACAGGCCTAATGAAAAACTGTTTTTT	CASSSSRDRPNEKLFF
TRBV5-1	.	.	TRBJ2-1	TGCGCCAGCAGCATGGGGCGTGAGCAGTTCTTC	CASSMGREQFF
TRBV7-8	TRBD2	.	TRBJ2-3	TGTGCCAGCAGCTTAGTCAGCGGGAGGGCGGAGGATACGCAGTATTTT	CASSLVSGRAEDTQYF
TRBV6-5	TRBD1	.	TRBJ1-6	TGTGCCAGCAGTTACGGCCACCGGGACAGTAATAATTCACCCCTCCACTTT	CASSYGHRDSNNSPLHF
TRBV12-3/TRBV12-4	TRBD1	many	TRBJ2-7	TGTGCCAGCAGTATGACAGGGGTCGAGCAGTACTTC	CASSMTGVEQYF
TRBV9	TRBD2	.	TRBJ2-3	TGTGCCAGCAGACCCGGGGCGGGAGTAGATACGCAGTATTTT	CASRPGAGVDTQYF
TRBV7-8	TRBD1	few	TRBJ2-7	TGTGCCAGCAGCTTAGGGACAGGGATCGGCGAGCAGTACTTC	CASSLGTGIGEQYF
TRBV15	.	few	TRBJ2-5	TGTGCCACCAGCGGAGGGAGAGGGGTGTTTGAGACCCAGTACTTC	CATSGGRGVFETQYF
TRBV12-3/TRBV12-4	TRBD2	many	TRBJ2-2	TGTGCCAGCACCCCAGGGAGGGTACTGGCCGGGGAGCTGTTTTTT	CASTPGRVLAGELFF
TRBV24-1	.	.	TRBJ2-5	TGTGCCACCCAGGGCAGGCCAGGGCCTCAAGAGACCCAGTACTTC	CATQGRPGPQETQYF
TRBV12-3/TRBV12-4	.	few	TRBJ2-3	TGTGCCAGCAGTTCCCCTAAATATACAGATACGCAGTATTTT	CASSSPKYTDTQYF
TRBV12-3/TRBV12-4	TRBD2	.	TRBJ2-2	TGTGCCAGCAGCCAACTCACCCACTCCTCCCCGGGACTATGGGCCGGGGAGCTGTTTTTT	CASSQLTHSSPGLWAGELFF